A single sample is the source of the 31 T cell receptor beta chains below, sequenced in a study of T-cell memory formation after mild COVID-19. TCRdb reprocessed the 5' RACE reads via MiXCR and lists one record per CDR3 protein. Of under 450,000 distinct CDR3 sequences listed, roughly 19% are singletons. The sample was PBMCs or a T cell subset sorted from them (not recorded which). The receptors derive from a young man who had mild COVID-19 (a few samples of this study predate the infection). Cell type and time point are not known.

This clonotype was counted between two and nine times. This chain joins TRBV7-2 and TRBJ2-1; D is ambiguous. The CDR3 loop spans 13 amino acids. Per germline, CDR1 SGHTA and CDR2 FQGNSA. V lost 11 bases, J lost 0 bases, and 11 bases lay in between. In nucleotides, the CDR3 is TGTGCCTCCTCTGGGGTCTCCTACAATGAGCAGTTCTTC. It yields the protein CASSGVSYNEQFF. Using reference TRBV7-2 and TRBJ2-1 for the parts outside the CDR3, the full variable domain is GAGVSQSPSNKVTEKGKDVELRCDPISGHTALYWYRQSLGQGLEFLIYFQGNSAPDKSGLPSDRFSAERTGGSVSTLTIQRTQQEDSAVYLCASSGVSYNEQFFGPGTRLTVL.

This clonotype has a handful of counts. The J gene is TRBJ2-1, the V gene TRBV5-1; D is perhaps TRBD1 (8 bases). Germline V gene data show CDR1 as SGHRS and CDR2 as YFSETQ. V lost 4 bases, J lost 8 bases, and 19 bases lay in between. The CDR3 sequence is 15 residues long. In nucleotides, the CDR3 is TGCGCCAGCAGCCCTGACAGGGGAGGGTCCGATGAGCAGTTCTTC. Translation: CASSPDRGGSDEQFF.

The chain joins TRBV4-2 to TRBJ2-1, with 9 bases lining up with TRBD1. V shed 1 base, J shed 7 bases, and the junction held 5 bases outside the gene matches. Germline CDR1 and CDR2: LGHNA and YNFKEQ. The CDR3 contains 15 residues. This CDR3 reads CASSQGQGVFNEQFF. CDR3 nucleotides: TGTGCCAGCAGCCAAGGACAGGGGGTGTTTAATGAGCAGTTCTTC.

The chain uses TRBV5-1 and TRBJ2-2; TRBD2 aligns across 7 bases. Trimming removed 4 bases from V and 3 bases from J; junction bases left unmatched: 3. The germline gives CDR1 SGHRS, CDR2 YFSETQ. The CDR3 sequence is 14 residues long. CDR3 bases: TGCGCCAGCAGCAAAACTAGCGACACCGGGGAGCTGTTTTTT. Translation: CASSKTSDTGELFF.

The rearrangement links TRBV27 to TRBJ2-1; TRBD2 matches 13 bases. CDR1 and CDR2 from the germline V gene are MNHEY and SMNVEV (reference sequence). This CDR3 has 15 amino acids. The V gene end was trimmed by 5 bases and the J gene end by 7 bases; junction bases not matched to a gene: 5. DNA of the CDR3: TGTGCCAGCAGTACAACTAGCGGGGGGGCTAATGAGCAGTTCTTC. This translates into CASSTTSGGANEQFF.

This clonotype was seen a handful of times. The chain links TRBV15 to TRBJ2-3, with D maybe TRBD1 (6 bases). Germline-derived CDR1 and CDR2 are LNHNV and YYDKDF (reference sequence). This CDR3 has 13 residues. The ends were cut back, 4 bases at V and 6 bases at J, with 11 bases in the middle. CDR3 sequence (DNA): TGTGCCACCAGCACAACTGGACAGGATACGCAGTATTTT. Residues: CATSTTGQDTQYF. Supplemented by reference TRBV15 and TRBJ2-3, the full variable domain reads DAMVIQNPRYQVTQFGKPVTLSCSQTLNHNVMYWYQQKSSQAPKLLFHYYDKDFNNEADTPDNFQSRRPNTSFCFLDIRSPGLGDTAMYLCATSTTGQDTQYFGPGTRLTVL.

The J gene is TRBJ1-6, the V gene TRBV27; no clear D gene. The CDR3 is made up of 14 amino acids. Germline V gene data show CDR1 as MNHEY and CDR2 as SMNVEV (reference sequence). V was shortened by 2 bases and J by 10 bases, with 12 bases between the two germline ends. In DNA, the CDR3 is TGTGCCAGCAGTTTAAAGGAAGTTTGGTCACCCCTCCACTTT. Its translation: CASSLKEVWSPLHF.

This clonotype was picked up a small number of times. This chain uses TRBV7-9 with TRBJ2-5, with D perhaps TRBD1 or TRBD2 (5 bases each). Germline V gene lookup returns CDR1 SEHNR and CDR2 FQNEAQ (reference sequence). The CDR3 extends over 15 amino acids. V was clipped by 3 bases and J by 0 bases, with 11 bases between them. CDR3 sequence: CASSLGVANQETQYF. In DNA, the CDR3 is TGTGCCAGCAGCTTGGGGGTGGCGAACCAAGAGACCCAGTACTTC.

This clonotype was observed a handful of times. This chain uses TRBV7-9 with TRBJ2-7, with D perhaps TRBD1 or TRBD2 (6 bases each). Germline V CDR1 and CDR2: SEHNR, FQNEAQ (reference sequence). The CDR3 consists of 13 residues. The V gene lost 5 bases and the J gene lost 7 bases, with 15 bases spanning the gap. CDR3 amino acids: CASSLKGGREQYV. The CDR3 DNA is TGTGCCAGCAGCCTTAAAGGGGGGCGTGAGCAGTACGTC.

The chain has TRBV4-3 and TRBJ2-7, with D unclear. The CDR3 contains 16 residues. The germline CDR1 and CDR2 sequences are LGHNA and YSLEER. Trimming took 0 bases from V and 1 from J, leaving 13 bases between them. For the CDR3, the DNA is TGCGCCAGCAGCCAAGATTGGGCCGTTCCTTCCTACGAGCAGTACTTC. It specifies CASSQDWAVPSYEQYF.

This clonotype showed up just a few times. V and J are TRBV4-3 and TRBJ1-1; weak D call: TRBD1 (5 bases). Trimming left V 4 bases short and J 0 bases short, with 12 bases between. From germline, CDR1 is LGHNA and CDR2 YSLEER. The CDR3 extends over 15 amino acids. CDR3 coding DNA: TGCGCCAGCAGCCCGCAGGAGGGGTTGAACACTGAAGCTTTCTTT. Translation: CASSPQEGLNTEAFF.

The chain links TRBV6-2 or TRBV6-3 to TRBJ2-1, with 11 nucleotides matching TRBD2. The germline gives CDR1 MNHEY, CDR2 SVGEGT. J was trimmed by 4 bases and V by 6 bases; bases with no gene match: 8. The CDR3 sequence is 16 residues long. The DNA of the CDR3 is TGTGCCAGCAGCCTAGGCCGACTAGCGGGGTACAATGAGCAGTTCTTC. Translated, it gives CASSLGRLAGYNEQFF.

This clonotype was counted between two and nine times. The genes are TRBV6-5 and TRBJ2-7; D perhaps matches TRBD1 (6 bases). Trimming left V 6 bases short and J 2 bases short, with 8 bases between. Germline-derived CDR1 and CDR2 are MNHEY and SVGAGI. The length of the CDR3 is 12 residues. DNA for the CDR3: TGTGCCAGCAGAAGGGACACCTACGAGCAGTACTTC. This gives the protein CASRRDTYEQYF.

In its sample, this clonotype was seen a few times. V is TRBV7-2 and J is TRBJ2-7; no definite D call. The CDR3 is 12 amino acids. The germline V and J ends were trimmed by 2 bases and 9 bases, with 11 bases remaining between them. Germline V gene data show CDR1 as SGHTA and CDR2 as FQGNSA. The CDR3 nucleotides read TGTGCCAGCAGCTTAACCATGCTAGGGCAGTACTTC. This gives the protein CASSLTMLGQYF.

This chain joins TRBV12-2 and TRBJ1-1. TRBV12-2 is classified as a pseudogene. The CDR3 runs 15 residues. CDR3 DNA: TGTGCAAGTCGCTTAGTCAGCACGCTGAACACTGAAGCTTTCTTT. Protein sequence: CASRLVSTLNTEAFF.

This clonotype was recorded at least ten times. The J gene is TRBJ2-6, the V gene TRBV6-5, with a possible D match to TRBD2 (6 bases). In germline, CDR1 is MNHEY, CDR2 SVGAGI. Trimming removed 6 bases from V and 4 bases from J, with 16 bases in between. The CDR3 is 16 residues long. CDR3 nucleotides: TGTGCCAGCAGGCCCCCGGGAGTTCGCGGGGCCAACGTCCTGACTTTC. This translates into CASRPPGVRGANVLTF.

This clonotype turned up a few times. V usage is TRBV20-1 and J usage is TRBJ1-2; TRBD1 aligns across 11 bases. CDR1 is DFQATT and CDR2 is SNEGSKA in the germline V gene (reference sequence). V lost 4 bases to trimming and J lost 0 bases; unmatched junction nucleotides: 7. The CDR3 runs 16 residues. In DNA form, the CDR3 reads TGCAGTGCTACGCCCGGGACAGGGGGACCTAACTATGGCTACACCTTC. Amino acid sequence: CSATPGTGGPNYGYTF.

The chain couples TRBV28 to TRBJ1-1; tentative D call: TRBD1 (6 bases). The germline V gene encodes CDR1 MDHEN and CDR2 SYDVKM. This CDR3 comprises 15 residues. Between the trimmed V and J ends, which lost 4 bases and 1 base, there was a span of 13 bases. The CDR3 nucleotides read TGTGCCAGCAGTTATCGGGGGGGACAGAACACTGAAGCTTTCTTT. This encodes CASSYRGGQNTEAFF.

This chain uses TRBV20-1 with TRBJ2-7, with TRBD1 matching over 7 bases. Trimming at V came to 3 bases and at J to 3 bases, leaving 8 bases not matched to a gene. Germline V gene sequence: CDR1 DFQATT, CDR2 SNEGSKA (reference sequence). There are 14 residues in the CDR3. This chain's CDR3 is CSASAGQARYEQYV. CDR3 in DNA: TGCAGTGCTAGTGCAGGACAGGCCCGCTACGAGCAGTACGTC.

This clonotype was recorded a few times. The chain recombines TRBV10-3 with TRBJ2-3; D might be TRBD2 (5 bases). Germline loops: CDR1 ENHRY, CDR2 SYGVKD. Trimming removed 1 base at V and 4 bases at J, with 12 bases between. The CDR3 length is 15 residues. The DNA of the CDR3 is TGTGCCATCAGTGAGTTTAGCGAGACGGCAGATACGCAGTATTTT. This codes for CAISEFSETADTQYF.

Many counts were recorded for this clonotype. The J gene is TRBJ2-2, the V gene TRBV6-4; D is possibly TRBD2 (6 bases). V lost 3 bases and J 7 bases, leaving 12 bases between the germline ends. The CDR3 is 14 amino acids. Per germline, CDR1 MRHNA and CDR2 SNTAGT. CDR3 region: CASSEKGGGGELFF. In DNA form, the CDR3 reads TGTGCCAGCAGTGAGAAGGGAGGTGGCGGGGAGCTGTTTTTT.

V and J are TRBV6-5 and TRBJ2-1; 10 bases align to TRBD1. Germline V lookup: CDR1 MNHEY, CDR2 SVGAGI. V gave up 6 bases and J gave up 8 bases; unmatched junction bases: 10. The CDR3 sequence is 15 residues long. DNA for the CDR3: TGTGCCAGCAGCCCTGACAGGGGGCCGGGCGATGAGCAGTTCTTC. Amino acid sequence: CASSPDRGPGDEQFF.

This clonotype occurred a few times. The chain recombines TRBV20-1 with TRBJ1-4; no reliable D call. The germline gives CDR1 DFQATT, CDR2 SNEGSKA (reference sequence). CDR3 length equals 13 residues. V was clipped by 4 bases and J by 11 bases, with 17 bases between them. This chain's CDR3 is CSAIEGSPWKLFF. In nucleotides, the CDR3 is TGCAGTGCTATCGAGGGATCCCCGTGGAAACTGTTTTTT.

Here the CDR3 reads CASSLGENTFTNTEAFF. The CDR3 DNA sequence: TGTGCCAGCAGCTTGGGAGAGAACACGTTTACGAACACTGAAGCTTTCTTT. The chain combines TRBV5-6 with TRBJ1-1; D is ambiguous. The germline V gene encodes CDR1 SGHDT and CDR2 YYEEEE. Deletions cut 0 bases from V and 1 base from J, with 16 bases between. This CDR3 is 17 amino acids long.

The gene calls are TRBV12-3 or TRBV12-4 and TRBJ1-1; tentative D call: TRBD1 (5 bases). This CDR3 comprises 14 residues. Trimming cost V 3 bases and J 5 bases, with 13 bases left between them. CDR3 in amino acids: CASSFLGGGTEAFF. CDR3 coding DNA: TGTGCCAGCAGTTTCCTGGGGGGAGGAACTGAAGCTTTCTTT.

The sample holds one count of this clonotype. V gene TRBV7-3 combines with J gene TRBJ2-2; maybe TRBD2 (5 bases). The CDR3 sequence is 15 residues long. V dropped 0 bases and J dropped 7 bases, with 12 bases sitting between them. Germline V CDR1 and CDR2: SGHTA, FQGTGA. Written as DNA, the CDR3 is TGTGCCAGCAGCTTAACCCCAGGAGCGGACGGGGAGCTGTTTTTT. This encodes CASSLTPGADGELFF.

The chain combines TRBV7-6 with TRBJ1-2; D possibly corresponds to TRBD1 (6 bases). V was clipped by 5 bases and J by 3 bases, with 16 bases between them. Germline V gene data show CDR1 as SGHVS and CDR2 as FNYEAQ. The CDR3 consists of 15 residues. The CDR3 coding sequence is TGTGCCAGCAGCGCGGACGGGGGCATGTACTATGGCTACACCTTC. Protein product: CASSADGGMYYGYTF.

This clonotype came up a few times. The chain employs TRBV4-1 and TRBJ1-1; D is unresolved. Germline values: CDR1 MGHRA, CDR2 YSYEKL. V was trimmed by 3 bases and J by 2 bases, leaving 13 bases between them. CDR3 length: 15 amino acids. CDR3 nucleotides: TGCGCCAGCAGCCAGGCCGACCGGGGAAACACTGAAGCTTTCTTT. Translating gives CASSQADRGNTEAFF.

This clonotype was counted between two and nine times. V gene TRBV2 combines with J gene TRBJ2-7, with D perhaps TRBD2 (6 bases). The V end was cut by 6 bases, the J end by 0 bases, with 15 bases between. CDR1 SNHLY and CDR2 FYNNEI come from the germline V gene. There are 15 residues in the CDR3. DNA for the CDR3: TGTGCCAGCAGCAGGGACTCCCCGAGCTCCTACGAGCAGTACGTC. This encodes CASSRDSPSSYEQYV.

The CDR3 DNA reads TGTGCCAGCAGCCAAGAGGCGGGGACCCTCTACGAGCAGTACTTC. Translation gives CASSQEAGTLYEQYF. The chain joins TRBV3-1 to TRBJ2-7; the D gene is possibly TRBD2 (6 bases). Between the trimmed V and J ends, which lost 0 bases and 3 bases, there was a span of 12 bases. The germline gives CDR1 LGHDT, CDR2 YNNKEL (reference sequence). The CDR3 is made up of 15 amino acids.

There are a few counts of this clonotype. The rearrangement uses TRBV7-9 and TRBJ1-6; D not resolved. Germline CDR1 reads SEHNR; CDR2 reads FQNEAQ (reference sequence). The CDR3 runs to 11 residues. V gave up 8 bases and J gave up 6 bases, with 5 bases separating them. This CDR3 reads CASHGNSPLHF. In nucleotides, the CDR3 is TGTGCCAGCCACGGTAATTCACCCCTCCACTTT. The whole variable domain, remainder taken from reference TRBV7-9 and TRBJ1-6, is DTGVSQNPRHKITKRGQNVTFRCDPISEHNRLYWYRQTLGQGPEFLTYFQNEAQLEKSRLLSDRFSAERPKGSFSTLEIQRTEQGDSAMYLCASHGNSPLHFGNGTRLTVT.